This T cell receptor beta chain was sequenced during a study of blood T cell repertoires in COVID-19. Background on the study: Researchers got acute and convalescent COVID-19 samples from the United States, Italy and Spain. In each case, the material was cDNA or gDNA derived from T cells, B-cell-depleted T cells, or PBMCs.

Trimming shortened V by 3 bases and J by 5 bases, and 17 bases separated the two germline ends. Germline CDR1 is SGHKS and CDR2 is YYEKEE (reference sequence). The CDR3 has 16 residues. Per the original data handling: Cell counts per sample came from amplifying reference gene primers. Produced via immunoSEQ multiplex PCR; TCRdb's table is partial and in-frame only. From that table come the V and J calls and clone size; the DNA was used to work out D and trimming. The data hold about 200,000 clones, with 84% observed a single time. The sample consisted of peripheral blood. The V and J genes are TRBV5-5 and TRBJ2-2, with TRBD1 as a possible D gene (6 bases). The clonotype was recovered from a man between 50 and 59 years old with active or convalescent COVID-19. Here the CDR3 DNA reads TGTGCCAGCAGCTGGAAAAACAGGGTGGAGACCGGGGAGCTGTTTTTT. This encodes CASSWKNRVETGELFF.